These 20 T cell receptor beta chains came from one sample sequenced in a study of T cell responses to AZD1222 COVID-19 vaccine. The table came from immunoSEQ multiplex PCR; TCRdb's copy has only in-frame clones and leaves some out. This sample yields about 160,000 clones, of which approximately 94% are seen a single time; 4% to 5.5% belongs to the top ten. Sample: peripheral blood, taken 28 days after the second AZD1222 dose. The receptor set was obtained from an adult who received the AZD1222 COVID-19 vaccine.

The chain is built from TRBV1 and TRBJ2-3; no check of the table's D call, TRBD2, against the DNA was made. TRBV1 is a recognized pseudogene. The CDR3 totals 16 residues. CDR3 loop: CTSSQLAEQSTDTQYF. CDR3 bases: TGCACCAGCAGCCAACTAGCAGAGCAAAGCACAGATACGCAGTATTTT.

This chain uses TRBV3-1 (or the pseudogene TRBV3-2) with TRBJ2-7; D is perhaps TRBD1 (5 bases). In germline, CDR1 is LGHDT, CDR2 YNNKEL (reference sequence). Trimming removed 3 bases from V and 1 base from J, with 16 bases in between. CDR3 length: 16 amino acids. DNA for the CDR3: TGTGCCAGCAGCCAGATCTCCCCCAGGGATTCCTACGAGCAGTACTTC. This sequence encodes CASSQISPRDSYEQYF.

This chain connects TRBV18 to TRBJ1-3; the D gene is possibly TRBD1 (5 bases). The V end lost 4 bases, the J end lost 0 bases, and 13 bases lay between the germline ends. The length of the CDR3 is 16 residues. Germline CDR1 reads KGHSH; CDR2 reads LQKENI. CDR3 nucleotides: TGTGCCAGCTCACTGGCCCAGGGCTTCTCTGGAAACACCATATATTTT. Translation gives CASSLAQGFSGNTIYF.

V is TRBV5-6 and J is TRBJ2-1; maybe TRBD2 (6 bases). V was clipped by 1 base and J by 6 bases, with 23 bases between them. This CDR3 is 18 amino acids long. Germline V gene data show CDR1 as SGHDT and CDR2 as YYEEEE. CDR3 residues: CASSLYGTSGSWINEQFF. The CDR3, as DNA: TGTGCCAGCAGCTTGTACGGTACATCCGGGAGTTGGATCAATGAGCAGTTCTTC.

The chain has TRBV7-9 and TRBJ1-3, with 8 bases matching TRBD1. Trimming cost V 1 base and J 3 bases; bases outside gene matches: 8. The length of the CDR3 is 17 residues. In germline, CDR1 is SEHNR, CDR2 FQNEAQ (reference sequence). The CDR3 region is CASSLVYGTGGGNTIYF. Written as DNA, the CDR3 is TGTGCCAGCAGCTTAGTATATGGGACAGGAGGTGGAAACACCATATATTTT.

The count of this clone is one. This chain connects TRBV15 to TRBJ1-1; D call uncertain. The CDR3 is made up of 13 amino acids. The germline gives CDR1 LNHNV, CDR2 YYDKDF (reference sequence). Trimming pared 0 bases from V and 3 bases from J, leaving 5 bases between. CDR3 sequence (DNA): TGTGCCACCAGCAGAGAACGACACACTGAAGCTTTCTTT. It encodes CATSRERHTEAFF.

This clone has only one observation. The chain has TRBV29-1 and TRBJ2-7; TRBD2 aligns across 9 bases. The V segment lost 7 bases and the J segment 4 bases; nucleotides outside the gene matches: 8. CDR3 length: 13 residues. The germline CDR1 and CDR2 sequences are SQVTM and ANQGSEA. The CDR3 nucleotides read TGCAGCGCAAGAGGACTAGCGAGGTACGAGCAGTACTTC. Protein sequence: CSARGLARYEQYF.

This clone was seen a single time. The chain couples TRBV4-1 to TRBJ2-7; no clear D. The germline V gene encodes CDR1 MGHRA and CDR2 YSYEKL. V lost 1 base and J 5 bases, leaving 12 bases between the germline ends. This CDR3 comprises 14 residues. CDR3 DNA sequence: TGCGCCAGCAGCCAAGGGTACCTAGTCAACGAGCAGTACTTC. It is translated as CASSQGYLVNEQYF.

The chain employs TRBV27 and TRBJ2-7; 7 bases match TRBD1. Germline loops: CDR1 MNHEY, CDR2 SMNVEV (reference sequence). This CDR3 is built from 14 residues. V lost 5 bases, J lost 3 bases, and 7 bases stayed unmatched. CDR3: CASSAPGQFYEQYF. The CDR3 DNA sequence: TGTGCCAGCAGTGCACCGGGACAGTTCTACGAGCAGTACTTC.

The genes are TRBV6-2 or TRBV6-3 and TRBJ1-1, with 8 nucleotides matching TRBD1. This CDR3 region has 16 residues. Germline lookup yields CDR1 MNHEY and CDR2 SVGEGT. Germline trimming cut 0 bases from V and 13 bases from J; bases unmatched to any gene: 16. The CDR3 loop reads CASSYSRTGSIFEDFF. The DNA for the CDR3 is TGTGCCAGCAGTTACTCCCGGACAGGGTCCATCTTCGAGGATTTCTTT.

This chain connects TRBV5-8 to TRBJ1-5; D is uncertain. The CDR3 is 15 amino acids. The V end was cut by 6 bases, the J end by 2 bases, with 15 bases between. Per the germline V gene, CDR1 is SGHTS and CDR2 is YDEGEE. For the CDR3, the DNA is TGTGCCAGCAACTACGATAGTGGAGGCAATCAGCCCCAGCATTTT. Amino acids: CASNYDSGGNQPQHF.

This clone appeared a single time. This rearrangement joins TRBV19 to TRBJ1-2, with TRBD1 matching over 8 bases. Germline assignment: CDR1 LNHDA and CDR2 SQIVND (reference sequence). CDR3 length: 12 residues. J was trimmed by 8 bases and V by 6 bases; bases with no gene match: 5. CDR3 DNA sequence: TGTGCCAGTAGGTACAGGGGGGACGGCTACACCTTC. Protein sequence: CASRYRGDGYTF.

This chain connects TRBV18 to TRBJ2-7, with 10 nucleotides matching TRBD1. The germline CDR1 and CDR2 sequences are KGHSH and LQKENI. The CDR3 covers 15 residues. V shed 3 bases, J shed 0 bases, and the junction held 2 bases outside the gene matches. The CDR3 region is CASSPGQGFSYEQYF. The CDR3 bases are TGTGCCAGCTCACCGGGACAGGGGTTCTCCTACGAGCAGTACTTC.

The gene calls are TRBV6-5 and TRBJ1-5; D unresolved. CDR3 size: 13 residues. The germline V and J ends were trimmed by 2 bases and 4 bases, with 6 bases remaining between them. Germline CDR1 MNHEY, CDR2 SVGAGI. The CDR3 loop is CASSYGSNQPQHF. The CDR3 DNA is TGTGCCAGCAGTTACGGCAGTAATCAGCCCCAGCATTTT.

The chain carries TRBV4-2 and TRBJ2-5; 7 bases are shared with TRBD2. V shed 0 bases and J 0 bases; nucleotides not matched to a gene: 4. Germline CDR1 reads LGHNA; CDR2 reads YNFKEQ. This CDR3 is 16 amino acids long. CDR3 residues: CASSQDLAAYQETQYF. The CDR3 DNA reads as TGTGCCAGCAGCCAAGACCTAGCGGCGTACCAAGAGACCCAGTACTTC.

This rearrangement joins TRBV28 to TRBJ2-1; no firm D call. Germline CDR1 reads MDHEN; CDR2 reads SYDVKM. Trimming cost V 5 bases and J 9 bases, with 8 bases left between them. The CDR3 runs 11 residues. The CDR3 protein is CASSRRLEQFF. CDR3 nucleotide sequence: TGTGCCAGCAGTAGGCGGCTTGAGCAGTTCTTC.

The chain uses TRBV28 and TRBJ1-5; 10 nucleotides line up with TRBD1. V shed 5 bases, J shed 2 bases, and the junction held 18 bases outside the gene matches. The CDR3 spans 20 residues. Germline V CDR1 and CDR2: MDHEN, SYDVKM. The CDR3, as DNA: TGTGCCAGCAGTCCCCGGATCGGACAGGGGGGAACTTTGGGCAATCAGCCCCAGCATTTT. This codes for CASSPRIGQGGTLGNQPQHF.

The chain recombines TRBV15 with TRBJ1-2; TRBD1 agrees at 7 bases. CDR1 and CDR2 (germline): LNHNV, YYDKDF (reference sequence). The CDR3 runs to 14 residues. Trimming removed 0 bases from V and 8 bases from J; junction bases left unmatched: 6. CDR3 in amino acids: CATSRDLGGEGYTF. Written as DNA, the CDR3 is TGTGCCACCAGCAGAGATTTAGGGGGCGAAGGCTACACCTTC.

J is TRBJ2-7 and V is TRBV18; D unclear. The V end lost 3 bases, the J end lost 2 bases, and 11 bases lay between the germline ends. CDR3 length: 14 residues. Per the germline V gene, CDR1 is KGHSH and CDR2 is LQKENI. The chain's CDR3 is CASSPRGPTYEQYF. DNA for the CDR3: TGTGCCAGCTCACCCCGAGGCCCCACCTACGAGCAGTACTTC. Looking up the rest from reference TRBV18 and TRBJ2-7 gives the full variable domain: NAGVMQNPRHLVRRRGQEARLRCSPMKGHSHVYWYRQLPEEGLKFMVYLQKENIIDESGMPKERFSAEFPKEGPSILRIQQVVRGDSAAYFCASSPRGPTYEQYFGPGTRLTVT.

The chain couples TRBV30 to TRBJ1-4, with D unresolved. V was shortened by 3 bases and J by 3 bases, with 11 bases between the two germline ends. The CDR3 has 14 amino acids. Germline loops: CDR1 GTSNPN, CDR2 SVGIG (reference sequence). CDR3 protein: CAWSVAASNEKLFF. The CDR3 bases are TGTGCCTGGAGCGTGGCTGCCTCTAATGAAAAACTGTTTTTT.